A selection of T cell receptor beta chains follows, all from one sample in a study of blood T cell repertoires in COVID-19. Libraries were prepared by immunoSEQ multiplex PCR; TCRdb keeps only in-frame clonotypes and omits some of them. The data hold some 140,000 clones, with roughly four fifths observed a single time. Input material: peripheral blood. Source of these receptors: a woman aged 55-69 years with COVID-19, enrolled during active disease. Both conserved end residues are part of each CDR3. The D gene is left open where the match is weak.

>TRBV19|TRBD2|TRBJ2-5
CASRGLGQKETQYF
>TRBV6-5|NA|TRBJ2-2
CASGGGLYTGELFF
>TRBV7-6|TRBD2|TRBJ2-3
CASSLRALAGGLTDTQYF
>TRBV10-3|NA|TRBJ2-2
CAISDTGNTGELFF
>TRBV19|TRBD1|TRBJ1-2
CASSAGTVNYGYTF
>TRBV5-1|NA|TRBJ1-2
CASSDTTVNYGYTF
>TRBV7-3|TRBD2|TRBJ2-5
CASSLIRAGGRETQYF
>TRBV7-3|TRBD1|TRBJ2-2
CASSLNRGPGELFF
>TRBV10-1|NA|TRBJ2-3
CASSEFRGSTDTQYF
>TRBV27|TRBD1|TRBJ1-5
CASSLSGQGRSQPQHF
>TRBV29-1|TRBD1|TRBJ2-2
CSARGGRGRSTGELFF
>TRBV29-1|TRBD1|TRBJ1-1
CSASDRGQTEAFF
>TRBV15|TRBD2|TRBJ2-1
CATSTWTSGIRWQFF
>TRBV18|NA|TRBJ1-1
CASSEGLNTEAFF
>TRBV7-8|TRBD2|TRBJ2-3
CASSRTSGDTDTQYF
>TRBV20-1|TRBD2|TRBJ2-3
CSASLPAGGPEDTQYF
>TRBV6-5|NA|TRBJ1-5
CASSQGKWGEWPQHF
>TRBV24-1|TRBD2|TRBJ2-6
CATSDFRAGAGANVLTF
>TRBV7-3|TRBD2|TRBJ2-1
CASSLNRVSGSNEQFF
>TRBV5-1|NA|TRBJ2-2
CASSLGDISTGELFF
>TRBV5-1|TRBD1|TRBJ2-1
CASSFYLRTGGANEQFF
>TRBV25-1|NA|TRBJ1-2
CASSALGRDGYTF
>TRBV6-5|TRBD1|TRBJ1-2
CASRLRQGNYGYTF
>TRBV6-5|TRBD2|TRBJ2-7
CASTKRGGGYEQYF
>TRBV12-5|TRBD1|TRBJ2-5
CASGTNTGGGETQYF
>TRBV5-4|NA|TRBJ1-3
CASSANPVSSGNTIYF
>TRBV19|NA|TRBJ1-5
CASSEGTGNQPQHF
>TRBV5-4|TRBD2|TRBJ2-2
CASSLGGGGELFF
>TRBV7-3|TRBD2|TRBJ2-1
CASSLIAGEAYNEQFF
>TRBV11-2|TRBD1|TRBJ1-1
CASSVYTGGTEAFF
>TRBV19|TRBD1|TRBJ2-2
CASSTTTGGGTGELFF
>TRBV18|NA|TRBJ1-5
CASSPPGGLRNQPQHF
>TRBV9|NA|TRBJ2-1
CASSVAQGYEQFF
>TRBV18|NA|TRBJ2-5
CASSRVRTPGGGETQYF
>TRBV19|TRBD2|TRBJ2-7
CASSFSSGSPYEQYF
>TRBV29-1|TRBD1|TRBJ1-1
CSVAKTGQIMNTEAFF
>TRBV7-9|TRBD1|TRBJ1-1
CASSFGQVNTEAFF